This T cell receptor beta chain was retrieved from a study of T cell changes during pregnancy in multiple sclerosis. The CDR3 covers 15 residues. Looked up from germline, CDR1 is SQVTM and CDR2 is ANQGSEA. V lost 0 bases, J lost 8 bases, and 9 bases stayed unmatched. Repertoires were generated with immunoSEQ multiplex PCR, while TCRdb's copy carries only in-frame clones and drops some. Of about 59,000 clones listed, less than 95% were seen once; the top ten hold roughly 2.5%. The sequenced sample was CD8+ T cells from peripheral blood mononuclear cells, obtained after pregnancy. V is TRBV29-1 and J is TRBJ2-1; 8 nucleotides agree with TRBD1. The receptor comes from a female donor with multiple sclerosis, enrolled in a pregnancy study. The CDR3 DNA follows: TGCAGCGTTGAAGAGGGAGGACAGGGCCGTTATGAGCAGTTCTTC. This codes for CSVEEGGQGRYEQFF.